These 10 T cell receptor beta chains were sequenced from one sample in a study of T cell responses to AZD1222 COVID-19 vaccine. Libraries were prepared by immunoSEQ multiplex PCR; TCRdb keeps only in-frame clonotypes and omits some of them. The sample yields about 150,000 clones, approximately 87% seen once. The sample here was peripheral blood, taken on day 0 of MenACWY control vaccination. These receptors were collected from an adult in good health.

V gene TRBV27 combines with J gene TRBJ2-3; no clear D gene. Germline V gene lookup returns CDR1 MNHEY and CDR2 SMNVEV (reference sequence). This CDR3 is 12 amino acids long. Trimming pared 2 bases from V and 3 bases from J, leaving 3 bases between. The CDR3 sequence is CASSLRTDTQYF. DNA of the CDR3: TGTGCCAGCAGTTTAAGGACAGATACGCAGTATTTT.

This clone was detected only once. The chain recombines TRBV5-4 with TRBJ1-6; possible D gene TRBD1, 6 bases. Germline CDR1 and CDR2: SGHNT and YYREEE (reference sequence). The germline V and J ends were trimmed by 2 bases and 8 bases, with 11 bases remaining between them. The CDR3 runs 14 residues. The CDR3 DNA reads TGTGCCAGCAGCTTCGGACAGCCGGATTCACCCCTCCACTTT. Translating it yields CASSFGQPDSPLHF.

This clone was observed a few times. The V call is TRBV9, the J call TRBJ1-2, with D perhaps matching TRBD1 (5 bases). Germline V gene lookup returns CDR1 SGDLS and CDR2 YYNGEE. This CDR3 has 13 residues. Deletions cut 1 base from V and 8 bases from J, with 12 bases between. CDR3 region: CASSVRAGYGYTF. Here the CDR3 DNA reads TGTGCCAGCAGCGTAAGGGCAGGGTACGGCTACACCTTC.

This rearrangement joins TRBV10-3 to TRBJ1-1; D possibly corresponds to TRBD1 (6 bases). Germline CDR1 is ENHRY and CDR2 is SYGVKD. Between the trimmed V and J ends, which lost 6 bases and 1 base, there was a span of 12 bases. CDR3 length: 14 residues. CDR3 nucleotides: TGTGCCATCAGACAGACAGGTTCGAACACTGAAGCTTTCTTT. Amino acid sequence: CAIRQTGSNTEAFF.

The chain links TRBV5-1 to TRBJ2-2; D remains ambiguous. Trimming pared 1 base from V and 7 bases from J, leaving 11 bases between. Germline V gene lookup returns CDR1 SGHRS and CDR2 YFSETQ. This CDR3 region has 14 residues. CDR3 amino acids: CASSLFSENGELFF. The CDR3 DNA sequence: TGCGCCAGCAGCTTGTTCTCGGAGAACGGGGAGCTGTTTTTT.

This clone occurred once. V is TRBV6-1 and J is TRBJ1-6, with D maybe TRBD1 (6 bases). The V gene lost 2 bases and the J gene lost 12 bases, with 23 bases spanning the gap. Germline V lookup: CDR1 MNHNS, CDR2 SASEGT. This CDR3 contains 17 residues. The CDR3 region is CASSERSGGALRVPLHF. DNA of the CDR3: TGTGCCAGCAGTGAACGCTCGGGGGGCGCCCTCCGGGTACCCCTCCACTTT.

The rearrangement joins TRBV5-1 to TRBJ2-3, with 7 bases aligning to TRBD1. Germline CDR1 and CDR2: SGHRS and YFSETQ. V was pared by 4 bases and J by 1 base, with 6 bases of the junction left unmatched. There are 15 residues in the CDR3. The CDR3 loop reads CASSQQTGGTDTQYF. For the CDR3, the DNA is TGCGCCAGCAGCCAGCAAACAGGGGGCACAGATACGCAGTATTTT.

The chain joins TRBV3-1 (or the pseudogene TRBV3-2) to TRBJ1-2, with a possible D match to TRBD1 (5 bases). This CDR3 spans 14 amino acids. Germline V gene sequence: CDR1 LGHDT, CDR2 YNNKEL (reference sequence). Trimming took off 1 base at V and 8 bases at J, with 14 bases between the two ends. The CDR3 protein is CASSQGRGASGYTF. The DNA of the CDR3 is TGTGCCAGCAGCCAAGGTAGAGGGGCGAGCGGCTACACCTTC.

This clone appeared once. This rearrangement joins TRBV7-8 to TRBJ2-1; D is ambiguous. The germline CDR1 and CDR2 sequences are SGHVS and FQNEAQ. The CDR3 is made up of 13 amino acids. V was cut by 4 bases and J by 6 bases, with 10 bases left in between. As DNA, the CDR3 is TGTGCCAGCAGCTCCCGAATCGTCAATGAGCAGTTCTTC. As protein: CASSSRIVNEQFF.

This chain joins TRBV6-5 and TRBJ1-2, with 8 bases that match TRBD1. CDR1 MNHEY and CDR2 SVGAGI come from the germline V gene. The trim removed 0 bases at V and 6 bases at J, leaving 6 bases unmatched. The CDR3 covers 15 residues. The CDR3 region is CASSYSGSGGNGYTF. CDR3 nucleotides: TGTGCCAGCAGTTACTCGGGATCAGGGGGCAATGGCTACACCTTC.